Presented here are 14 T cell receptor beta chains from one specimen sequenced in a study of blood T cell repertoires in COVID-19. Sequencing used immunoSEQ multiplex PCR; TCRdb keeps in-frame clones, though not all of them. The sample gives about 240,000 clones, 70% to 90% of which show up once; about 5.9% is in the top ten. The sequenced material came from peripheral blood. The receptors come from a man in his sixties with acute or convalescent COVID-19.

The chain couples TRBV24-1 to TRBJ1-5; the match to TRBD1 covers 10 bases. Germline CDR1 is KGHDR and CDR2 is SFDVKD. The CDR3 contains 16 residues. The V segment lost 5 bases and the J segment 7 bases; nucleotides outside the gene matches: 10. The CDR3 DNA reads TGTGCCACCAGTGCGACAGGGGGCGGGGGGAGGCAGCCCCAGCATTTT. This translates into CATSATGGGGRQPQHF.

This clone was detected only a few times. The chain has TRBV28 and TRBJ2-7, with 9 bases fitting TRBD1. J lost 1 base, V lost 8 bases, and 6 bases had no gene match. From germline, CDR1 is MDHEN and CDR2 SYDVKM. CDR3 length: 14 amino acids. CDR3 sequence (DNA): TGTGCCAGCCTTCGGGACAGGGCTTCCTACGAGCAGTACTTC. Its translation: CASLRDRASYEQYF.

The chain combines TRBV5-6 with TRBJ2-1, with no clear D. In germline, CDR1 is SGHDT, CDR2 YYEEEE. The CDR3 consists of 13 residues. V was trimmed by 3 bases and J by 2 bases, leaving 6 bases between them. CDR3 protein: CASSWLAYNEQFF. The CDR3 DNA reads TGTGCCAGCAGCTGGCTAGCCTACAATGAGCAGTTCTTC.

The chain uses TRBV28 and TRBJ1-5; perhaps TRBD1 as D (5 bases). The CDR3 is made up of 14 amino acids. Germline CDR1 and CDR2: MDHEN and SYDVKM. V lost 6 bases, J lost 7 bases, and 16 bases lay in between. The CDR3 DNA reads TGTGCCAGCAGGGGGGGGACCACTAGGCAGCCCCAGCATTTT. The encoded protein is CASRGGTTRQPQHF.

The V gene is TRBV5-1, the J gene TRBJ2-7, with TRBD1 matching over 11 bases. The CDR3 is 16 residues long. Trimming at V came to 4 bases and at J to 0 bases, leaving 6 bases not matched to a gene. Germline lookup yields CDR1 SGHRS and CDR2 YFSETQ. CDR3 sequence (DNA): TGCGCCAGCAGCCCGCGGACAGGGGGCCCCTCCTACGAGCAGTACTTC. Its protein product is CASSPRTGGPSYEQYF.

The chain recombines TRBV18 with TRBJ1-1, with D possibly being TRBD1 (5 bases). This CDR3 is built from 14 residues. Trimming left V 2 bases short and J 11 bases short, with 18 bases between. Germline CDR1 KGHSH, CDR2 LQKENI. This chain's CDR3 is CASSPGATPEEAFF. In DNA, the CDR3 is TGTGCCAGCTCACCAGGGGCAACCCCCGAGGAGGCTTTCTTT.

The CDR3 nucleotides read TGTGCCAGCTCACCGACGGGGGGGGATAATTCACCCCTCCACTTT. The encoded protein is CASSPTGGDNSPLHF. The chain links TRBV18 to TRBJ1-6; D may be TRBD1 (5 bases). The germline V gene encodes CDR1 KGHSH and CDR2 LQKENI. CDR3 length: 15 residues. Trimming pared 3 bases from V and 5 bases from J, leaving 11 bases between.

There are a few counts of this clone. The rearrangement uses TRBV19 and TRBJ1-4; 9 positions agree with TRBD1. CDR1 and CDR2 (germline): LNHDA, SQIVND (reference sequence). Unmatched junction bases numbered 4, after V lost 6 bases and J lost 8 bases. The CDR3 runs 13 residues. The CDR3 sequence: CASRRTGEEKLFF. The CDR3 region has the DNA TGTGCCAGTAGGCGGACAGGGGAAGAAAAACTGTTTTTT.

The J gene is TRBJ1-2, the V gene TRBV5-6; D is perhaps TRBD1 (5 bases). The CDR3 consists of 14 residues. V was trimmed by 0 bases and J by 7 bases, leaving 13 bases between them. Germline V lookup: CDR1 SGHDT, CDR2 YYEEEE. This chain's CDR3 is CASSLVTGVAGYTF. CDR3 DNA sequence: TGTGCCAGCAGCTTGGTAACAGGCGTGGCTGGCTACACCTTC.

Regarding this clone: This sample also contains other DNA sequences that code for the same CDR3. The V and J genes are TRBV19 and TRBJ2-1; TRBD2 agrees at 10 bases. Per germline, CDR1 LNHDA and CDR2 SQIVND (reference sequence). CDR3 length: 14 residues. V dropped 5 bases and J dropped 4; count of bases not matched to a gene: 2. CDR3 in amino acids: CASSLAGVYNEQFF. The CDR3 nucleotides read TGTGCCAGTAGTCTAGCGGGGGTTTACAATGAGCAGTTCTTC.

The chain is built from TRBV6-2 or TRBV6-3 and TRBJ2-1; D perhaps matches TRBD2 (6 bases). The ends were cut back, 6 bases at V and 5 bases at J, with 17 bases in the middle. CDR3 length: 15 residues. The germline V gene has CDR1 MNHEY and CDR2 SVGEGT. The CDR3 bases are TGTGCCAGCAGCGACCCGGGGACTCTTGACAATGAGCAGTTCTTC. Residues: CASSDPGTLDNEQFF.

V usage is TRBV30 and J usage is TRBJ1-6; the match to TRBD1 covers 9 bases. J was trimmed by 3 bases and V by 7 bases; bases with no gene match: 10. The CDR3 extends over 16 amino acids. From germline, CDR1 is GTSNPN and CDR2 SVGIG (reference sequence). The CDR3 loop reads CAFTTGTGNYNSPLHF. The CDR3, as DNA: TGTGCCTTCACTACCGGGACAGGGAACTATAATTCACCCCTCCACTTT.

The chain is built from TRBV6-1 and TRBJ2-7, with 10 bases that match TRBD2. Germline V gene data show CDR1 as MNHNS and CDR2 as SASEGT. The CDR3 runs 16 residues. J gave up 2 bases and V 0 bases, and 4 bases lay outside the gene matches. The CDR3 DNA reads TGTGCCAGCAGTGAAGCGGGTAGCGGGAGGACCTACGAGCAGTACTTC. This gives the protein CASSEAGSGRTYEQYF.

The chain uses TRBV6-5 and TRBJ1-6; D uncertain. Germline V CDR1 and CDR2: MNHEY, SVGAGI. The CDR3 runs to 13 residues. V was trimmed by 7 bases and J by 6 bases, leaving 10 bases between them. CDR3 nucleotides: TGTGCCAGCAACCCAGGCCCTAATTCACCCCTCCACTTT. This translates into CASNPGPNSPLHF.